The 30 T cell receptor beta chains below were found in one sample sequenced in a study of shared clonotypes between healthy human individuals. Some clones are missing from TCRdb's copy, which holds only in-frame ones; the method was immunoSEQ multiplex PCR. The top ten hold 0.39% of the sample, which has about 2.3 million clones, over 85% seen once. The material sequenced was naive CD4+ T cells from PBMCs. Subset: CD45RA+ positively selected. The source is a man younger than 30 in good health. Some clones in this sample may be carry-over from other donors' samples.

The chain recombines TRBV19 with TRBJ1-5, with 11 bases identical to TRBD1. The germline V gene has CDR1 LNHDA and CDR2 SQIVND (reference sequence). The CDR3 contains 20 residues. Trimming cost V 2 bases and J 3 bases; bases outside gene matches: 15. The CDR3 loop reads CASSIWFRTGGTTDNQPQHF. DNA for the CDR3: TGTGCCAGTAGTATATGGTTCCGGACAGGGGGCACTACCGACAATCAGCCCCAGCATTTT.

CDR3 amino acids: CASSPGHQSNQPQHF. The DNA for the CDR3 is TGTGCCAGCTCACCAGGGCACCAGAGCAATCAGCCCCAGCATTTT. V and J are TRBV18 and TRBJ1-5; D is uncertain. Trimming removed 2 bases at V and 1 base at J, with 9 bases between. Germline CDR1 and CDR2: KGHSH and LQKENI. The CDR3 has 15 residues.

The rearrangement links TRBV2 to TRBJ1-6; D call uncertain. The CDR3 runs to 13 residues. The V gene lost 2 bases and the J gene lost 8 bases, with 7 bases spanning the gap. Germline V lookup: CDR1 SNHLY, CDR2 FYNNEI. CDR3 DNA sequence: TGTGCCAGCAGTGAAAACCGGTATTCACCCCTCCACTTT. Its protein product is CASSENRYSPLHF.

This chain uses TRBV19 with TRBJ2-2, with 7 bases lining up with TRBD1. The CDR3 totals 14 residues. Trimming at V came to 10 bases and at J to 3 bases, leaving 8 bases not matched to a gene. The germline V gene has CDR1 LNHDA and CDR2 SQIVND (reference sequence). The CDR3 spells CATRRDSYTGELFF. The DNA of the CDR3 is TGTGCCACCCGAAGGGACAGCTACACCGGGGAGCTGTTTTTT.

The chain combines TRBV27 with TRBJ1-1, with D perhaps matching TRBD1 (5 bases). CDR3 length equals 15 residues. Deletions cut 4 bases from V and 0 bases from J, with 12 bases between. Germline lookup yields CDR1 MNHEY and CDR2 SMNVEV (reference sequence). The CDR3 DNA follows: TGTGCCAGCAGTTGGGGGTCCCCCATGAACACTGAAGCTTTCTTT. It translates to CASSWGSPMNTEAFF.

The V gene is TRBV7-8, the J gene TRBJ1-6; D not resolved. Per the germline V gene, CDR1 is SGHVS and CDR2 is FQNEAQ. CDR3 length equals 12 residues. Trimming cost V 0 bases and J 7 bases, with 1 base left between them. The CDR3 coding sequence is TGTGCCAGCAGCTTAGCGAATTCACCCCTCCACTTT. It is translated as CASSLANSPLHF.

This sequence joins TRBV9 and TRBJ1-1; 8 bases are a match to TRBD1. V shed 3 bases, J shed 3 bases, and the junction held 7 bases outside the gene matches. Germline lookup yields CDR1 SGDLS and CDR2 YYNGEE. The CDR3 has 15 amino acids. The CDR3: CASSGRQGADTEAFF. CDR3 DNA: TGTGCCAGCAGCGGACGTCAGGGGGCCGACACTGAAGCTTTCTTT.

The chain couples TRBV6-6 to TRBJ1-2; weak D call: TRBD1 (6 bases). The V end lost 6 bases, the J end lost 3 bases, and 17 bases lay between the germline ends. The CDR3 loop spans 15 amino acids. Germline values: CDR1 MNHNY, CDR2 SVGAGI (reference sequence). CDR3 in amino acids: CASSPMGAGDYGYTF. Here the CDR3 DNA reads TGTGCCAGCAGCCCGATGGGGGCAGGGGACTATGGCTACACCTTC.

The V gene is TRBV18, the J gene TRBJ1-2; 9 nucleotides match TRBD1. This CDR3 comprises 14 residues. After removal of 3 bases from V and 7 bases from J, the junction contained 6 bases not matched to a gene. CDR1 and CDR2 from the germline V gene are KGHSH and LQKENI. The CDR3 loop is CASSPSSTGGGYTF. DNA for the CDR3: TGTGCCAGCTCACCCTCTTCGACAGGGGGTGGCTACACCTTC.

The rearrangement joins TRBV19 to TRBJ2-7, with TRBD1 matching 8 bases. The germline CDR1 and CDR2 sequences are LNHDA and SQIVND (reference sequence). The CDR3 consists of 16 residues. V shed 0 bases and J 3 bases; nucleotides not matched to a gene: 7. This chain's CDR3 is CASSIDRGQDHYEQYF. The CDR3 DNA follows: TGTGCCAGTAGTATAGATAGGGGACAGGACCACTACGAGCAGTACTTC. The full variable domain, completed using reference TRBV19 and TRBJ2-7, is DGGITQSPKYLFRKEGQNVTLSCEQNLNHDAMYWYRQDPGQGLRLIYYSQIVNDFQKGDIAEGYSVSREKKESFPLTVTSAQKNPTAFYLCASSIDRGQDHYEQYFGPGTRLTVT.

The CDR3 DNA is TGTGCCAGCAGCTCTAGCGGGAGGGCCGGGACAGATACGCAGTATTTT. Translating it yields CASSSSGRAGTDTQYF. The gene calls are TRBV7-2 and TRBJ2-3; 12 bases are a match to TRBD2. Trimming cost V 4 bases and J 3 bases; bases outside gene matches: 5. Germline V lookup: CDR1 SGHTA, CDR2 FQGNSA. This CDR3 region has 16 residues.

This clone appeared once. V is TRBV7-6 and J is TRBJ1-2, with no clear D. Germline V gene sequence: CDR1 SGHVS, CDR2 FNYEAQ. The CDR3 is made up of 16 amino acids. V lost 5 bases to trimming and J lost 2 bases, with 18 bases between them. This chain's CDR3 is CASSASPGARNYGYTF. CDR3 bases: TGTGCCAGCAGCGCCTCACCAGGAGCCCGAAACTATGGCTACACCTTC.

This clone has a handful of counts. This CDR3 is CASFRTGTGTEAFF. CDR3 sequence (DNA): TGTGCCAGCTTCCGGACGGGGACGGGCACTGAAGCTTTCTTT. The V and J genes are TRBV18 and TRBJ1-1, with TRBD1 as a possible D gene (5 bases). Looked up from germline, CDR1 is KGHSH and CDR2 is LQKENI. V lost 7 bases, J lost 4 bases, and 16 bases lay in between. This CDR3 has 14 residues.

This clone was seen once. This CDR3 is CASSLPGSSYNEQFF. In nucleotides, the CDR3 is TGTGCCAGCAGCTTACCTGGGAGCTCCTACAATGAGCAGTTCTTC. The V call is TRBV7-8, the J call TRBJ2-1; D is possibly TRBD2 (5 bases). This CDR3 is built from 15 residues. V lost 2 bases, J lost 0 bases, and 8 bases lay in between. The V gene's germline CDR1 is SGHVS and CDR2 FQNEAQ. The whole variable domain, remainder taken from reference TRBV7-8 and TRBJ2-1, is GAGVSQSPRYKVAKRGQDVALRCDPISGHVSLFWYQQALGQGPEFLTYFQNEAQLDKSGLPSDRFFAERPEGSVSTLKIQRTQQEDSAVYLCASSLPGSSYNEQFFGPGTRLTVL.

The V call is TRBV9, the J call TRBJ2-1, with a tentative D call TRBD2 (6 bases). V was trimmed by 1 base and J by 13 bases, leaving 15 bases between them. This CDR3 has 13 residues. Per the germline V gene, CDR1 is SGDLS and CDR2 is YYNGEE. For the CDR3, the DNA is TGTGCCAGCAGCGTATTAAGCTCGGACTATCAGTTCTTC. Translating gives CASSVLSSDYQFF. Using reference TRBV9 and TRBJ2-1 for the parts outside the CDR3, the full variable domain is DSGVTQTPKHLITATGQRVTLRCSPRSGDLSVYWYQQSLDQGLQFLIQYYNGEERAKGNILERFSAQQFPDLHSELNLSSLELGDSALYFCASSVLSSDYQFFGPGTRLTVL.

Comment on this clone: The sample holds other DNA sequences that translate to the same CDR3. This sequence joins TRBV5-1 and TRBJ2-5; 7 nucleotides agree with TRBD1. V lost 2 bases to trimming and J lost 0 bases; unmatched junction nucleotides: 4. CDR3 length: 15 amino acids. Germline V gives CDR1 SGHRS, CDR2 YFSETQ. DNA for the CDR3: TGCGCCAGCAGCTTAGGGACAGCGTACCAAGAGACCCAGTACTTC. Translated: CASSLGTAYQETQYF.

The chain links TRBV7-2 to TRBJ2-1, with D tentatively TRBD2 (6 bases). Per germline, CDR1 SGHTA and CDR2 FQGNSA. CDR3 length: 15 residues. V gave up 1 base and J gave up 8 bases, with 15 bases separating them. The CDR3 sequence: CASSLGAAPGDEQFF. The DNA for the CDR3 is TGTGCCAGCAGCTTAGGGGCGGCCCCGGGGGATGAGCAGTTCTTC. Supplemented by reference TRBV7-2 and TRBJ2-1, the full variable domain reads GAGVSQSPSNKVTEKGKDVELRCDPISGHTALYWYRQSLGQGLEFLIYFQGNSAPDKSGLPSDRFSAERTGGSVSTLTIQRTQQEDSAVYLCASSLGAAPGDEQFFGPGTRLTVL.

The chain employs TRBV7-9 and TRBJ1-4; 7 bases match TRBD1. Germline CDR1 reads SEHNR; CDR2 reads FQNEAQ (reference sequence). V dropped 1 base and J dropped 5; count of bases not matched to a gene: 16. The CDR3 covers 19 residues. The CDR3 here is CASSLGRRGMEDVNEKLFF. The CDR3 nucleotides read TGTGCCAGCAGCTTAGGTCGCAGGGGGATGGAGGATGTGAATGAAAAACTGTTTTTT.

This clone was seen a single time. The CDR3 here is CASSPPGLAAYEQYF. Here the CDR3 DNA reads TGTGCCAGCTCACCACCGGGGCTAGCGGCCTACGAGCAGTACTTC. The genes are TRBV18 and TRBJ2-7; 7 positions match TRBD2. CDR1 is KGHSH and CDR2 is LQKENI in the germline V gene. The junction had 4 bases not matched to a gene; V was cut back by 0 bases and J by 2 bases. CDR3 length: 15 amino acids.

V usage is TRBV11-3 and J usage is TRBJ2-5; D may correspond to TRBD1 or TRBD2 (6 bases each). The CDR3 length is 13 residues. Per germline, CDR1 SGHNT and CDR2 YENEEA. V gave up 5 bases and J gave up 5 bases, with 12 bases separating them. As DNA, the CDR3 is TGTGCCAGCAGCCCGGGGGCCGCGGAGACCCAGTACTTC. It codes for CASSPGAAETQYF.

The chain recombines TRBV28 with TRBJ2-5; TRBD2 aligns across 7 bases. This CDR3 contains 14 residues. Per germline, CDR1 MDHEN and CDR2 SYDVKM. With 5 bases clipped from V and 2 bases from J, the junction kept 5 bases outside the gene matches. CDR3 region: CASSTGTIQETQYF. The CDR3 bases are TGTGCCAGCAGTACCGGGACTATACAAGAGACCCAGTACTTC.

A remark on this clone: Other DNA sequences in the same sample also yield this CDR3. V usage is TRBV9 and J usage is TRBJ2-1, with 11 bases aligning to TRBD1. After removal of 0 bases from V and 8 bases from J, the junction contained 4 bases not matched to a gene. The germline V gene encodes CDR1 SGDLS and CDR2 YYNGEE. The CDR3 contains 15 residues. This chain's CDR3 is CASSVVGQGAYEQFF. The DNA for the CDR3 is TGTGCCAGCAGCGTAGTAGGACAGGGGGCCTATGAGCAGTTCTTC.

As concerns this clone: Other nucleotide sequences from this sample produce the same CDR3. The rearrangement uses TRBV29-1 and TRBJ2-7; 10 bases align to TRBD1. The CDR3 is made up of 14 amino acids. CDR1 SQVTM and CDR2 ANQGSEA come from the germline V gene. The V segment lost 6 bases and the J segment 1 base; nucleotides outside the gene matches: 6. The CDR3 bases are TGCAGCGTCGTTCCGGGACAGGGGTCCTACGAGCAGTACTTC. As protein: CSVVPGQGSYEQYF.

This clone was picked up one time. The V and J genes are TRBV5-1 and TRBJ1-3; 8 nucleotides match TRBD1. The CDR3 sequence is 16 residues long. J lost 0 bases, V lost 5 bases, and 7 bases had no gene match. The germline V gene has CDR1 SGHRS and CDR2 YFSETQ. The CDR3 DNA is TGCGCCAGCAGTGGACAGGGCGCCATCTCTGGAAACACCATATATTTT. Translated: CASSGQGAISGNTIYF.

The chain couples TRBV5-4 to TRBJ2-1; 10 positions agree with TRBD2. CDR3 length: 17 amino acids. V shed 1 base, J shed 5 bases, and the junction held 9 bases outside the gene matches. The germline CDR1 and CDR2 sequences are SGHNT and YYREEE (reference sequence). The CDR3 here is CASSLRWLAGVDNEQFF. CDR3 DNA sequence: TGTGCCAGCAGCTTGAGGTGGCTAGCGGGAGTGGACAATGAGCAGTTCTTC. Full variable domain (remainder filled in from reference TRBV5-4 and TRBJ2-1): ETGVTQSPTHLIKTRGQQVTLRCSSQSGHNTVSWYQQALGQGPQFIFQYYREEENGRGNFPPRFSGLQFPNYSSELNVNALELDDSALYLCASSLRWLAGVDNEQFFGPGTRLTVL.

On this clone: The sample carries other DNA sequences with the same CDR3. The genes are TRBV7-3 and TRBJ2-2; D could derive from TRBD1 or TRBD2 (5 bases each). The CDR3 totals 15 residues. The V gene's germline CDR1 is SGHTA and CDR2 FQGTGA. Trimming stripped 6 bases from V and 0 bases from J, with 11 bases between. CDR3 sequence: CASSPGTANTGELFF. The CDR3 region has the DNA TGTGCCAGCAGTCCCGGGACCGCGAACACCGGGGAGCTGTTTTTT.

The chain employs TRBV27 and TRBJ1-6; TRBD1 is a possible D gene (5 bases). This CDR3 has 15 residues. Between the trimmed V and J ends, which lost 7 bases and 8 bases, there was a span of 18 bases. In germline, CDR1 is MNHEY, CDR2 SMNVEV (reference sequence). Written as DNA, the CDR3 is TGTGCCAGCAAGGGGTTAAGCAGAGGCGATTCACCCCTCCACTTT. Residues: CASKGLSRGDSPLHF.

CDR3 in amino acids: CASTLGGLGQPQHF. In DNA form, the CDR3 reads TGTGCCAGCACCCTGGGGGGGTTGGGTCAGCCCCAGCATTTT. J is TRBJ1-5 and V is TRBV28; TRBD1 might be the D (5 bases). The CDR3 length is 14 residues. Germline V gene sequence: CDR1 MDHEN, CDR2 SYDVKM. V was trimmed by 7 bases and J by 6 bases, leaving 16 bases between them. Full variable domain (outside the CDR3, taken from reference TRBV28 and TRBJ1-5): DVKVTQSSRYLVKRTGEKVFLECVQDMDHENMFWYRQDPGLGLRLIYFSYDVKMKEKGDIPEGYSVSREKKERFSLILESASTNQTSMYLCASTLGGLGQPQHFGDGTRLSIL.

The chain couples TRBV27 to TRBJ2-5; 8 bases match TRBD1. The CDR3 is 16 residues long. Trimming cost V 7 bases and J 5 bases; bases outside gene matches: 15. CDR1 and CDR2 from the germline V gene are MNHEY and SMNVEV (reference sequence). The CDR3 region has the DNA TGTGCCAGCACCTCTCATGTGGCAGGGGGCTTGGAGACCCAGTACTTC. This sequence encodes CASTSHVAGGLETQYF.

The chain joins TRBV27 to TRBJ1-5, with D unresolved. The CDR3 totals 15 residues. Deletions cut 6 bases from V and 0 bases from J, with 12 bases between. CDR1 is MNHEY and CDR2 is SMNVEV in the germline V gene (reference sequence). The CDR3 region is CASRGGPDSNQPQHF. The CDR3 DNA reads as TGTGCCAGCAGGGGTGGGCCTGATAGCAATCAGCCCCAGCATTTT.